Presented here are 9 T cell receptor beta chains from one specimen sequenced in a study of blood T cell repertoires in COVID-19. Sequenced by immunoSEQ multiplex PCR; TCRdb stores in-frame clones only, minus some. The sample shows under 95,000 clones, roughly 82% of them seen only once. The material sequenced was peripheral blood. These receptor sequences come from a man aged 50 to 60 with acute or convalescent COVID-19.

The chain's CDR3 is CASSLGGGGYEQYF. For the CDR3, the DNA is TGTGCCAGCAGCTTGGGGGGAGGCGGATACGAGCAGTACTTC. This rearrangement joins TRBV5-4 to TRBJ2-7; TRBD2 might be the D (6 bases). Trimming shortened V by 0 bases and J by 4 bases, and 11 bases separated the two germline ends. The CDR3 extends over 14 amino acids. Germline lookup yields CDR1 SGHNT and CDR2 YYREEE (reference sequence). Full variable domain (rest looked up from reference TRBV5-4 and TRBJ2-7): ETGVTQSPTHLIKTRGQQVTLRCSSQSGHNTVSWYQQALGQGPQFIFQYYREEENGRGNFPPRFSGLQFPNYSSELNVNALELDDSALYLCASSLGGGGYEQYFGPGTRLTVT.

The gene calls are TRBV5-1 and TRBJ2-5, with 7 bases that match TRBD2. The germline CDR1 and CDR2 sequences are SGHRS and YFSETQ. V lost 1 base and J lost 2; bases outside the gene matches: 5. This CDR3 is built from 15 residues. CDR3 sequence (DNA): TGCGCCAGCAGCTTGAGCGGGACGGAACAAGAGACCCAGTACTTC. Amino acid sequence: CASSLSGTEQETQYF. The full variable domain, in which reference TRBV5-1 and TRBJ2-5 provide the parts outside the CDR3, is KAGVTQTPRYLIKTRGQQVTLSCSPISGHRSVSWYQQTPGQGLQFLFEYFSETQRNKGNFPGRFSGRQFSNSRSEMNVSTLELGDSALYLCASSLSGTEQETQYFGPGTRLLVL.

V gene TRBV5-1 combines with J gene TRBJ2-7, with a possible D match to TRBD2 (5 bases). This CDR3 contains 13 residues. Germline CDR1 is SGHRS and CDR2 is YFSETQ. The V end was cut by 8 bases, the J end by 2 bases, with 14 bases between. CDR3 bases: TGCGCCAGTTTTAACTCCGGGACCTACGAGCAGTACTTC. This gives the protein CASFNSGTYEQYF.

The J gene is TRBJ2-3, the V gene TRBV4-3, with D possibly TRBD1 on 5 matching bases. CDR3 length: 16 amino acids. CDR1 and CDR2 (germline): LGHNA, YSLEER. Trimming removed 0 bases at V and 4 bases at J, with 14 bases between. The CDR3: CASSQDLWGLADTQYF. CDR3 sequence (DNA): TGCGCCAGCAGCCAAGATTTATGGGGCCTGGCAGATACGCAGTATTTT.

The rearrangement links TRBV5-4 to TRBJ2-3; 13 bases fit TRBD2. Germline CDR1 and CDR2: SGHNT and YYREEE (reference sequence). The CDR3 spans 18 residues. The trim removed 4 bases at V and 1 base at J, leaving 9 bases unmatched. Here the CDR3 reads CASSPGLAGTRGTDTQYF. The CDR3 nucleotides are TGTGCCAGCAGCCCGGGACTAGCGGGGACGCGGGGCACAGATACGCAGTATTTT.

The CDR3 bases are TGTGCCAGCAGTTACGGTACCCAGGGGAGACACGAGCAGTACTTC. The encoded protein is CASSYGTQGRHEQYF. The chain employs TRBV6-2 or TRBV6-3 and TRBJ2-7, with D possibly TRBD1 on 6 matching bases. Germline loops: CDR1 MNHEY, CDR2 SVGEGT. Trimming took 2 bases from V and 5 from J, leaving 16 bases between them. CDR3 length: 15 residues.

The chain couples TRBV19 to TRBJ2-7; D perhaps matches TRBD2 (6 bases). This CDR3 contains 14 residues. Germline V CDR1 and CDR2: LNHDA, SQIVND (reference sequence). Trimming cost V 4 bases and J 5 bases, with 15 bases left between them. The CDR3 reads CASSRRDGVHEQYF. As DNA, the CDR3 is TGTGCCAGTAGTAGGCGGGATGGAGTCCACGAGCAGTACTTC. The full variable domain, with the rest looked up from reference TRBV19 and TRBJ2-7, is DGGITQSPKYLFRKEGQNVTLSCEQNLNHDAMYWYRQDPGQGLRLIYYSQIVNDFQKGDIAEGYSVSREKKESFPLTVTSAQKNPTAFYLCASSRRDGVHEQYFGPGTRLTVT.

J is TRBJ2-7 and V is TRBV7-2; 8 bases fit TRBD1. In germline, CDR1 is SGHTA, CDR2 FQGNSA. The CDR3 consists of 14 residues. Losses at the gene ends were 6 bases for V and 1 base for J; bases not matched to a gene: 5. The CDR3 sequence is CASSSTGVSYEQYF. Here the CDR3 DNA reads TGTGCCAGCAGTTCGACAGGGGTTTCCTACGAGCAGTACTTC.

The genes are TRBV6-5 and TRBJ1-5; weak D call: TRBD1 (5 bases). Germline V CDR1 and CDR2: MNHEY, SVGAGI. This CDR3 spans 16 amino acids. Trimming pared 4 bases from V and 0 bases from J, leaving 13 bases between. CDR3 sequence: CASSSAGLISNQPQHF. The CDR3 bases are TGTGCCAGCAGTTCTGCGGGACTAATTAGCAATCAGCCCCAGCATTTT.